This TCR beta chain was identified in a study of memory CD4+ T cells and cytomegalovirus serostatus. The sort gate was single viable CD3+CD4+CD8-CD45RO+ cells for memory CD4+ T cells. The protocol was immunoSEQ multiplex PCR, while the TCRdb copy is restricted to in-frame clones and leaves out a portion. The data hold around 60,000 clones, with approximately 80% observed a single time. Germline CDR1 is SGHDT and CDR2 is YYEEEE. The V and J ends lost 4 bases and 6 bases, in that order; junction bases with no gene match: 7. CDR3 length: 15 residues. Sequenced: memory CD4+ T cells from blood. The sequence derives from an adult in good health and CMV-seronegative. The rearrangement uses TRBV5-6 and TRBJ1-4; 9 nucleotides align to TRBD1. The CDR3 spells CASSLQGAGDEKLFF. In DNA, the CDR3 is TGTGCCAGCAGCCTACAGGGGGCAGGTGATGAAAAACTGTTTTTT.